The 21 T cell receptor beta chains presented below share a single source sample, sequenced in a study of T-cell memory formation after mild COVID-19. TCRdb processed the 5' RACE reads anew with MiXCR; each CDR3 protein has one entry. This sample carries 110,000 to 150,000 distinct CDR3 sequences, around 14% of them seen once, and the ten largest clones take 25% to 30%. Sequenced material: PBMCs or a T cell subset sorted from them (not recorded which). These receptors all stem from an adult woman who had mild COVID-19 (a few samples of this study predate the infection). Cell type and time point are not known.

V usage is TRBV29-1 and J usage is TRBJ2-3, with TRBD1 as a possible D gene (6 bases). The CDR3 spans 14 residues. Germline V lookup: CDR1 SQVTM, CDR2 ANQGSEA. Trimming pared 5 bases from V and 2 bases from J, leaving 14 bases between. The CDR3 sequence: CSVTGTLATDTQYF. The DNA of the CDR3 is TGCAGCGTTACCGGGACATTAGCCACAGATACGCAGTATTTT.

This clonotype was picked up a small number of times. CDR3 in amino acids: CASSLSGSPADTQYF. The CDR3, as DNA: TGTGCCAGCAGTTTAAGCGGGAGCCCCGCAGATACGCAGTATTTT. This chain links TRBV28 with TRBJ2-3; 8 positions agree with TRBD2. Per germline, CDR1 MDHEN and CDR2 SYDVKM. The CDR3 is 15 amino acids. The ends lost 2 bases at V and 4 bases at J; junction bases unmatched: 5.

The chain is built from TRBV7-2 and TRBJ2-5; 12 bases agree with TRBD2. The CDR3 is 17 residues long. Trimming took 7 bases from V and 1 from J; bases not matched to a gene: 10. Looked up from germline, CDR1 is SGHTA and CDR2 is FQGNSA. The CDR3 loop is CASTLAGGGLGQETQYF. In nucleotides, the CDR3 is TGTGCCAGCACTCTAGCGGGGGGGGGACTAGGCCAAGAGACCCAGTACTTC.

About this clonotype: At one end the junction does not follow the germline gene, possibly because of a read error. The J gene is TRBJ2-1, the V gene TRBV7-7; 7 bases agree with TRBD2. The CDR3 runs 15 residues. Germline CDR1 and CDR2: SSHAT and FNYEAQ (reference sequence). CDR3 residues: CASSFSGDSYNEQFF. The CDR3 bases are TGTGCTAGCAGCTTCAGCGGGGACTCCTACAATGAGCAGTTCTTC.

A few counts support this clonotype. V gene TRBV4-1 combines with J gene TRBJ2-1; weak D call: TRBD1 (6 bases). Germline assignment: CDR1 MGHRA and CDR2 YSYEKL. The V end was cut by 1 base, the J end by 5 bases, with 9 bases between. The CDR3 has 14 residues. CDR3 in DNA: TGCGCCAGCAGCCAAGGGGGGCTTGACAATGAGCAGTTCTTC. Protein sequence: CASSQGGLDNEQFF.

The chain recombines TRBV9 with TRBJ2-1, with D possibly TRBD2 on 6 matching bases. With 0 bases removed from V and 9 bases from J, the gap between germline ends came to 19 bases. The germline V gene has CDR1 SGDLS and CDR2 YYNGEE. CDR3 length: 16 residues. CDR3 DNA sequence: TGTGCCAGCAGCGTAGCAACGGGAGAAGGGTTAGGTGAGCAGTTCTTC. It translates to CASSVATGEGLGEQFF.

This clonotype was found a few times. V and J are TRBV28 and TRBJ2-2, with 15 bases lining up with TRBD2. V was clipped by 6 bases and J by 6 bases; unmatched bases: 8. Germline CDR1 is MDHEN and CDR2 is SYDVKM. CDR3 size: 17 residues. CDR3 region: CASSQTRTSGRAGELFF. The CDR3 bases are TGTGCCAGCAGCCAGACCCGGACTAGCGGGAGGGCCGGGGAGCTGTTTTTT.

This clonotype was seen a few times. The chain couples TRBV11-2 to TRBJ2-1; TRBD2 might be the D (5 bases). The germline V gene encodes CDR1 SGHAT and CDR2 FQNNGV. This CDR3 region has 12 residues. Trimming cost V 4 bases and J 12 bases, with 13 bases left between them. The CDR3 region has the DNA TGTGCCAGCAGCTCGGAACTAGGTGCGCAGTTCTTC. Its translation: CASSSELGAQFF.

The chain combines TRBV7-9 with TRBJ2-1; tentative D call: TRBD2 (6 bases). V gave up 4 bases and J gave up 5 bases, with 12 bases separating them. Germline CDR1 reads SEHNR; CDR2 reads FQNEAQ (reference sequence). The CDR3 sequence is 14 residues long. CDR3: CASSSRDSDNEQFF. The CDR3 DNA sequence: TGTGCCAGCAGCTCCCGGGACTCAGACAATGAGCAGTTCTTC.

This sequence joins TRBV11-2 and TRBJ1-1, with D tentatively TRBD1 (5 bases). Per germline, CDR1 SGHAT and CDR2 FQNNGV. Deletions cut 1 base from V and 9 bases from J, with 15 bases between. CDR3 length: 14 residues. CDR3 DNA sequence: TGTGCCAGCAGCTTAGGAGGGACCGCCTTTAAAGCTTTCTTT. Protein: CASSLGGTAFKAFF.

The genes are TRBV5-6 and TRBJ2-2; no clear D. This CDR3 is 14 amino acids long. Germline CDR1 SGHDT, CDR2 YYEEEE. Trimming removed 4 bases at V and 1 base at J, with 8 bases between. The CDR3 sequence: CASSPTRNTGELFF. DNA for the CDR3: TGTGCCAGCAGCCCCACACGGAACACCGGGGAGCTGTTTTTT. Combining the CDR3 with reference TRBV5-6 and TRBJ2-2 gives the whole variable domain DAGVTQSPTHLIKTRGQQVTLRCSPKSGHDTVSWYQQALGQGPQFIFQYYEEEERQRGNFPDRFSGHQFPNYSSELNVNALLLGDSALYLCASSPTRNTGELFFGEGSRLTVL.

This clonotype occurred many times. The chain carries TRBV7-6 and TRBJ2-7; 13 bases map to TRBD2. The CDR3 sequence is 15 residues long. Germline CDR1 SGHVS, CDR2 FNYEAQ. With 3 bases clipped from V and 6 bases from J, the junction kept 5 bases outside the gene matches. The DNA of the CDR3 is TGTGCCAGCAGCTTGGGACTAGCGGGGTACGGCGAGCAGTACTTC. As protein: CASSLGLAGYGEQYF.

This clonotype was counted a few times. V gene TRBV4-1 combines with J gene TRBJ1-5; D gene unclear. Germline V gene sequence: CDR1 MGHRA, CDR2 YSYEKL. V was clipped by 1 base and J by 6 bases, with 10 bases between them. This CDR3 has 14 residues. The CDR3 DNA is TGCGCCAGCAGCCAAGCCCTAGGATCTCAGCCCCAGCATTTT. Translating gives CASSQALGSQPQHF.

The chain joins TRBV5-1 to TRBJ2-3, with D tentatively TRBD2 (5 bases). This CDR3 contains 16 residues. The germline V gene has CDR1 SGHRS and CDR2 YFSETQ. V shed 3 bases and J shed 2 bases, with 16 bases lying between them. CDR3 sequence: CASSSTDVASTDTQYF. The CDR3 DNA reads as TGCGCCAGCAGCTCGACCGATGTAGCGTCCACAGATACGCAGTATTTT. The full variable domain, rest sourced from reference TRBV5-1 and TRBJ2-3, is KAGVTQTPRYLIKTRGQQVTLSCSPISGHRSVSWYQQTPGQGLQFLFEYFSETQRNKGNFPGRFSGRQFSNSRSEMNVSTLELGDSALYLCASSSTDVASTDTQYFGPGTRLTVL.

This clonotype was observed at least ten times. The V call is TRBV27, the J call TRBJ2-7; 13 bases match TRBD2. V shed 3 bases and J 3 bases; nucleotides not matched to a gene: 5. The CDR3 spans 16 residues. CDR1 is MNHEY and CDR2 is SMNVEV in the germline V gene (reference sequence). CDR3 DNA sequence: TGTGCCAGCAGTTTTACCTGGACTAGCGGGGGCTACGAGCAGTACTTC. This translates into CASSFTWTSGGYEQYF.

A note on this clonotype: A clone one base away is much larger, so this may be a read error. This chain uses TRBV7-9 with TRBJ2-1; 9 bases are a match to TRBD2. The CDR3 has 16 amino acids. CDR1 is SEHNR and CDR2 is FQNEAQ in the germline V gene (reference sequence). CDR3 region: CASSPQTSGAYNEQLF. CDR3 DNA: TGTGCCAGCAGTCCTCAGACTAGCGGAGCCTACAATGAGCAGTTATTC.

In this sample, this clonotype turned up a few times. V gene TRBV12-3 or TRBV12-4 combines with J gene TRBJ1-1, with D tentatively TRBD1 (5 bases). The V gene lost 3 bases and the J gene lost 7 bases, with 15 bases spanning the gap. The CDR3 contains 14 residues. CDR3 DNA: TGTGCCAGCAGTTTTCCGGGGCCGGCTCTTGAAGCTTTCTTT. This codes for CASSFPGPALEAFF.

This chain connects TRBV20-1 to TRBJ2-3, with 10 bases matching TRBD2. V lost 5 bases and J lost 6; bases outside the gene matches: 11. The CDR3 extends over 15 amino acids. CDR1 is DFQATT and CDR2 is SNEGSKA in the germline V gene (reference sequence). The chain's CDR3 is CSARPRLAGEDTQYF. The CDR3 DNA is TGCAGTGCTCGTCCCCGGCTAGCGGGAGAGGATACGCAGTATTTT.

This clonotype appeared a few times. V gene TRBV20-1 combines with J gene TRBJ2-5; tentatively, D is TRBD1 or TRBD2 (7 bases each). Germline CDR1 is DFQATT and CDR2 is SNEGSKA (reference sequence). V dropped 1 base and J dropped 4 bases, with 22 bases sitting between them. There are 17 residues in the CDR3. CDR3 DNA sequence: TGCAGTGCTAGAGGAGGGGGCTTTAGCGGGTACGGAGAGACCCAGTACTTC. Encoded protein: CSARGGGFSGYGETQYF.

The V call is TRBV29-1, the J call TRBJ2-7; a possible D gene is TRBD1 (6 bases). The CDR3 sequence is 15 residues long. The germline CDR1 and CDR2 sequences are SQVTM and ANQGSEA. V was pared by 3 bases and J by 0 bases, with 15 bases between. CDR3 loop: CSVEGAGQASYEQYF. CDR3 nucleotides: TGCAGCGTTGAGGGGGCAGGCCAGGCCTCCTACGAGCAGTACTTC.

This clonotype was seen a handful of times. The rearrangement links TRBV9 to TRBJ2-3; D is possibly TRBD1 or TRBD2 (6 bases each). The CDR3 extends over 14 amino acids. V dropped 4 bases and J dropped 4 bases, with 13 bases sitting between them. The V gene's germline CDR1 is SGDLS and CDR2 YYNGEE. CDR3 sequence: CASSTLAGADTQYF. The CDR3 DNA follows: TGTGCCAGCAGCACACTAGCAGGGGCAGATACGCAGTATTTT. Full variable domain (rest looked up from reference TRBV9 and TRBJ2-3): DSGVTQTPKHLITATGQRVTLRCSPRSGDLSVYWYQQSLDQGLQFLIQYYNGEERAKGNILERFSAQQFPDLHSELNLSSLELGDSALYFCASSTLAGADTQYFGPGTRLTVL.